A single TCR beta chain is shown here with its context. TCRdb's table, derived via immunoSEQ multiplex PCR, lists solely in-frame clones and lacks some. The data contain 90,000 or so clones, approximately 90% of them singletons. The source of the sample is a study of blood T cell repertoires in COVID-19. V lost 3 bases, J lost 0 bases, and 11 bases lay in between. CDR1 LGHNA and CDR2 YNFKEQ come from the germline V gene. The CDR3 has 15 amino acids. The source is a man aged 55-75 years with acute or convalescent COVID-19. V and J are TRBV4-2 and TRBJ1-1; possible D gene TRBD1, 5 bases. Material for sequencing was peripheral blood. DNA of the CDR3: TGTGCCAGCAGCCAGGAGACAGCATTGAACACTGAAGCTTTCTTT. This sequence encodes CASSQETALNTEAFF.